This T cell receptor (beta chain) was retrieved from a study of cytomegalovirus exposure and HLA in healthy donors. V lost 1 base, J lost 5 bases, and 10 bases stayed unmatched. The length of the CDR3 is 16 residues. The germline V gene encodes CDR1 SNHLY and CDR2 FYNNEI. Only a few counts were recorded for this clone. Sequencing used immunoSEQ multiplex PCR; TCRdb keeps in-frame clones, though not all of them. The sample includes roughly 200,000 clones, about 81% seen only once; the top ten take roughly 1.2%. This chain joins TRBV2 and TRBJ2-7; 8 nucleotides agree with TRBD2. This TCR was recovered from a woman in her 30s in good health and CMV-seronegative. Specimen: PBMCs. The CDR3 reads CASSEGGLAKKDEQYF. DNA for the CDR3: TGTGCCAGCAGTGAAGGTGGACTAGCAAAAAAGGACGAGCAGTACTTC.